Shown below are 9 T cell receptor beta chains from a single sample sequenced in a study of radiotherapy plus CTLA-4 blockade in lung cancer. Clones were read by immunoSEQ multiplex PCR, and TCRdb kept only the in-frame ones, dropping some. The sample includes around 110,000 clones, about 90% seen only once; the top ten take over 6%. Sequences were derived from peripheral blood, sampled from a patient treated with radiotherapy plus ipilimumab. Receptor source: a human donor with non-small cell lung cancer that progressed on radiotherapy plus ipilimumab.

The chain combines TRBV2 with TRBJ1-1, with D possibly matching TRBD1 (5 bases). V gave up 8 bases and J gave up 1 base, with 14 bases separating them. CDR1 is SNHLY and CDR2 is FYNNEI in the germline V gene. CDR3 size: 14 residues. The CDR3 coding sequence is TGTGCCAGCCTGGATTCAAGGGGGAACACTGAAGCTTTCTTT. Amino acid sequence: CASLDSRGNTEAFF.

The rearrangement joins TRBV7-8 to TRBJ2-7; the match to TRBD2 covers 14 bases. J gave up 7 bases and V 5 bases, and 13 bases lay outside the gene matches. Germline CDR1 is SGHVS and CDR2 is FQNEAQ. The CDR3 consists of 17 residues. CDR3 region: CASSLYRTSGRQNEQYF. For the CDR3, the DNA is TGTGCCAGCAGCCTTTACCGGACTAGCGGGAGGCAGAATGAGCAGTACTTC.

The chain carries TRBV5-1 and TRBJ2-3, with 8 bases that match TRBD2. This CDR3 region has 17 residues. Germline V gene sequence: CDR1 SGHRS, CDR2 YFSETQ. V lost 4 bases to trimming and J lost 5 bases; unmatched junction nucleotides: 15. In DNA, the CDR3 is TGCGCCAGCAGCCCCCCAGACGGGAGGGGGACGGGAGATACGCAGTATTTT. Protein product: CASSPPDGRGTGDTQYF.

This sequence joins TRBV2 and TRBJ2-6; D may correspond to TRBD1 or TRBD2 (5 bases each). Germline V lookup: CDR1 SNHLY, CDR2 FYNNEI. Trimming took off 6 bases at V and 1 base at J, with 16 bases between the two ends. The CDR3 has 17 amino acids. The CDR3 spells CASRTGQGRSGANVLTF. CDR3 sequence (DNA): TGTGCCAGCAGGACGGGGCAGGGCCGGTCTGGGGCCAACGTCCTGACTTTC.

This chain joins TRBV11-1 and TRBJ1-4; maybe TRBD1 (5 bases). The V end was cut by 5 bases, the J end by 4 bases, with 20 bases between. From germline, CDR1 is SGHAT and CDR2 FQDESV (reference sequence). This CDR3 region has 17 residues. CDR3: CASSRGRTGQVNEKLFF. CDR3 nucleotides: TGTGCCAGCAGCCGGGGGAGAACGGGGCAAGTTAATGAAAAACTGTTTTTT. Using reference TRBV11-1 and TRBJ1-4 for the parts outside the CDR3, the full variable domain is EAEVAQSPRYKITEKSQAVAFWCDPISGHATLYWYRQILGQGPELLVQFQDESVVDDSQLPKDRFSAERLKGVDSTLKIQPAELGDSAMYLCASSRGRTGQVNEKLFFGSGTQLSVL.

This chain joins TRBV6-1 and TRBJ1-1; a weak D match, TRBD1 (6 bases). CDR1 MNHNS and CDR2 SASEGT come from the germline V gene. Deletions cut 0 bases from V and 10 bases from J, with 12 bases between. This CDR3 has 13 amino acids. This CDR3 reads CASSEARGARAFF. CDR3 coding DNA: TGTGCCAGCAGTGAAGCGCGGGGGGCTAGAGCTTTCTTT.

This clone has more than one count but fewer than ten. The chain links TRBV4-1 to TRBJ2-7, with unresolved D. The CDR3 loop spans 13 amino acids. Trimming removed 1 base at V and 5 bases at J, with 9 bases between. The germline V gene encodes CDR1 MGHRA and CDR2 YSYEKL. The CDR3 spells CASSQAHRDEQYF. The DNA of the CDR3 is TGCGCCAGCAGCCAAGCTCACCGGGACGAGCAGTACTTC.

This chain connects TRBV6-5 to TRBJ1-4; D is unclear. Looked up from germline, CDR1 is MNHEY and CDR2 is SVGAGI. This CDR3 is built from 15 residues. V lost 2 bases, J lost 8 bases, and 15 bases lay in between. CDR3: CASSYRRGLIEKLFF. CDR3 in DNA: TGTGCCAGCAGTTACCGGCGGGGATTAATAGAAAAACTGTTTTTT.

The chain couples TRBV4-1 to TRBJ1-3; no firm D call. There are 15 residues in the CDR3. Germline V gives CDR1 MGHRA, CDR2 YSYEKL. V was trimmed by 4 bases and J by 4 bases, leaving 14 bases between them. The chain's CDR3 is CASSPLGLRGNTIYF. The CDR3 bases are TGCGCCAGCAGCCCCCTTGGACTTAGGGGAAACACCATATATTTT.